The present T cell receptor beta chain was sequenced within a study of shared clonotypes between healthy human individuals. For the study at large: CD4 naive cells filled three plates per donor, CD4 memory three, CD8 naive two and CD8 memory one. Overall study findings and caveats: Non-shared clonotypes displayed generation probabilities falling below those of clonotypes present in all four donors.

All donors were Caucasian adults living in Nashville, Tennessee. Germline assignment: CDR1 SGHTA and CDR2 FQGNSA. V lost 5 bases and J lost 14; bases outside the gene matches: 4. The CDR3 sequence is 13 residues long. This clone was seen only a few times. Its antigen is unknown. The protocol was immunoSEQ multiplex PCR, while the TCRdb copy is restricted to in-frame clones and leaves out a portion. The sample holds under 1,100,000 clones, 70% to 80% seen once. This receptor was obtained from a young man in good health. Some clones in this sample may be carry-over from other donors' samples. J is TRBJ2-1 and V is TRBV7-2; 15 bases are shared with TRBD2. Sequencing was carried out using memory CD4+ T cells from PBMCs. Subset in this sample: CD45RA-negative fraction. The CDR3 DNA reads TGTGCCAGCAGCCAAGGACTAGCGGGAGGGAAGTTCTTC. Its translation: CASSQGLAGGKFF. Together with reference TRBV7-2 and TRBJ2-1, the CDR3 gives the full variable domain: GAGVSQSPSNKVTEKGKDVELRCDPISGHTALYWYRQSLGQGLEFLIYFQGNSAPDKSGLPSDRFSAERTGGSVSTLTIQRTQQEDSAVYLCASSQGLAGGKFFGPGTRLTVL.